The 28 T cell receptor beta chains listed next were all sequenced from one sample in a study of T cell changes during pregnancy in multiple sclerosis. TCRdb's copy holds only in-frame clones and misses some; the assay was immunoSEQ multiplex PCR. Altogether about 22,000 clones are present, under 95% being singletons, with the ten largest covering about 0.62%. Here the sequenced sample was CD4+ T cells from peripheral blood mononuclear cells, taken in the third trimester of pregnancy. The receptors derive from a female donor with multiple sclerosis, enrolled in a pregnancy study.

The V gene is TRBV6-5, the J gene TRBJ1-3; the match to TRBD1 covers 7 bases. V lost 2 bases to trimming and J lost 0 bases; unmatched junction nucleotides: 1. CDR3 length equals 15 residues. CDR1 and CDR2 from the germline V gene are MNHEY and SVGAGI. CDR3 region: CASSYRTGSGNTIYF. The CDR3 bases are TGTGCCAGCAGTTACAGGACAGGCTCTGGAAACACCATATATTTT.

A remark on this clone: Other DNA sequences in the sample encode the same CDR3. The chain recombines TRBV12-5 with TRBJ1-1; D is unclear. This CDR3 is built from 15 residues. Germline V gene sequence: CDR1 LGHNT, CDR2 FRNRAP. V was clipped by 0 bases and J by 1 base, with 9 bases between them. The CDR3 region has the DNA TGTGCTAGTGGTTTGGTACTTGGTAGGAACACTGAAGCTTTCTTT. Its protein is CASGLVLGRNTEAFF.

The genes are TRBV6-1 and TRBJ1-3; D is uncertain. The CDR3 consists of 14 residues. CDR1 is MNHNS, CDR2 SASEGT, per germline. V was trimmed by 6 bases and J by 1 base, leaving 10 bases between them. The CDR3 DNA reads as TGTGCCAGCAGCGGCGGGGTTTCTGGAAACACCATATATTTT. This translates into CASSGGVSGNTIYF.

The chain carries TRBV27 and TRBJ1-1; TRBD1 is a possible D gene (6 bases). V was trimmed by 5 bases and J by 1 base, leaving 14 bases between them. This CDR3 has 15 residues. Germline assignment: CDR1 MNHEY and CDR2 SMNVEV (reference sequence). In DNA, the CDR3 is TGTGCCAGCAGTGCCCTAGGGGGGGAGAACACTGAAGCTTTCTTT. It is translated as CASSALGGENTEAFF.

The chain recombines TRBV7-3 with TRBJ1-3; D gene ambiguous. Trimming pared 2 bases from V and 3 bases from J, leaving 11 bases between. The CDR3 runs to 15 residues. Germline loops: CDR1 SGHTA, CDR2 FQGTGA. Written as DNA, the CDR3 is TGTGCCAGCAGCTTACAGTCAGGACTTGGAAACACCATATATTTT. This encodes CASSLQSGLGNTIYF.

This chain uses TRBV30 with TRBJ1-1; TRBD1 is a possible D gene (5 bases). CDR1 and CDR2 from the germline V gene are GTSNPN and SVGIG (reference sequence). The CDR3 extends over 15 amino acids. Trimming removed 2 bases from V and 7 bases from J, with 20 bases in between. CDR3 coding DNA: TGTGCCTGGAGTCTCGGCAGGGCTAGAGATTATGAAGCTTTCTTT. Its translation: CAWSLGRARDYEAFF.

CDR3 nucleotides: TGCGCCAGCAGCCAAGATTGGGGGACAGGAGCCTATAATTCACCCCTCCACTTT. Amino acid sequence: CASSQDWGTGAYNSPLHF. V usage is TRBV4-3 and J usage is TRBJ1-6, with 8 nucleotides matching TRBD1. The V segment lost 0 bases and the J segment 2 bases; nucleotides outside the gene matches: 6. This CDR3 comprises 18 residues. Germline-derived CDR1 and CDR2 are LGHNA and YSLEER.

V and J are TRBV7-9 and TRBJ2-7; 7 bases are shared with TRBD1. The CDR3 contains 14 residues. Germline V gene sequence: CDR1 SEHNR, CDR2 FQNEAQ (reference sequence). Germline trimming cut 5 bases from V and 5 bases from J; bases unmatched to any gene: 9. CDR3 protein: CASSPGDSRHEQYF. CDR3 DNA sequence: TGTGCCAGCAGCCCCGGGGACAGTCGCCACGAGCAGTACTTC.

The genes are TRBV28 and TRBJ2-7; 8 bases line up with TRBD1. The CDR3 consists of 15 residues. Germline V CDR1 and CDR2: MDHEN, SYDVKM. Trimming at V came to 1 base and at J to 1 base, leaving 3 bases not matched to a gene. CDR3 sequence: CASSLLGTGSYEQYF. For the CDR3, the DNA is TGTGCCAGCAGTTTATTGGGGACAGGATCCTACGAGCAGTACTTC.

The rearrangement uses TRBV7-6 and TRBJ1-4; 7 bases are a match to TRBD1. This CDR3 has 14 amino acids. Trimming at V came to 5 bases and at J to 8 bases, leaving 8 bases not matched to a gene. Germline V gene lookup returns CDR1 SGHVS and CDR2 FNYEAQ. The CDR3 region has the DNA TGTGCCAGCAGCCAAGGGGACAGTGGAGAAAAACTGTTTTTT. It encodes CASSQGDSGEKLFF.

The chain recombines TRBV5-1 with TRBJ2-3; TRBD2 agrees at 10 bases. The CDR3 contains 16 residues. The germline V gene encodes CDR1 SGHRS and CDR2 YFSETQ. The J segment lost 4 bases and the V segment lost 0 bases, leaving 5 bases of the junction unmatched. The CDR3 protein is CASSLEPGTSADTQYF. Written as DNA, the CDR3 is TGCGCCAGCAGCTTGGAACCAGGGACTAGCGCAGATACGCAGTATTTT.

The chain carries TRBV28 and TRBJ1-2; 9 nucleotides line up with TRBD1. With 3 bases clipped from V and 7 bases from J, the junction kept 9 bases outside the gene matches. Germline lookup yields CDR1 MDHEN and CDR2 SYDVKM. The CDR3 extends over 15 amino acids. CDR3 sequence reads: CASSFLDRGVGGYTF. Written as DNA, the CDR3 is TGTGCCAGCAGTTTCCTGGACAGGGGAGTGGGTGGCTACACCTTC.

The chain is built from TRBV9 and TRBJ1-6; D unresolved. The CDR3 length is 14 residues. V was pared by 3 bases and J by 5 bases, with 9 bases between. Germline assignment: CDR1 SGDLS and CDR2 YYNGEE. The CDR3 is CASSARRDNSPLHF. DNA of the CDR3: TGTGCCAGCAGCGCCCGACGGGATAATTCACCCCTCCACTTT. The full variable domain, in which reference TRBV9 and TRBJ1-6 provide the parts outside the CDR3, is DSGVTQTPKHLITATGQRVTLRCSPRSGDLSVYWYQQSLDQGLQFLIQYYNGEERAKGNILERFSAQQFPDLHSELNLSSLELGDSALYFCASSARRDNSPLHFGNGTRLTVT.

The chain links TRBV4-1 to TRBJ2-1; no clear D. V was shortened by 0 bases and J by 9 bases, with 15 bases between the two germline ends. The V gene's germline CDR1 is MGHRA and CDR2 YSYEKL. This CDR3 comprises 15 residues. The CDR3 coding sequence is TGCGCCAGCAGCCAAGAATTCTCCGAGGTGGCTGAGCAGTTCTTC. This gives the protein CASSQEFSEVAEQFF.

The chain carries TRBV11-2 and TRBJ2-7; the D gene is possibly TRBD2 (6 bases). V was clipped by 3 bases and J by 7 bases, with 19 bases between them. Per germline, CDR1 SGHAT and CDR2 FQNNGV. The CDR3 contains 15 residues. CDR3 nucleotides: TGTGCCAGCAGCTTCTCTCGGGGGTGGGACGAGGAGCAGTACTTC. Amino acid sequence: CASSFSRGWDEEQYF.

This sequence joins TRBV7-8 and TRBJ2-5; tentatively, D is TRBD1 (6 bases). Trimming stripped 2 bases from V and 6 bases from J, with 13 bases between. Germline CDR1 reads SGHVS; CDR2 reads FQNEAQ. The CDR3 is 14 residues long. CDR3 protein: CASSLHRDGKTQYF. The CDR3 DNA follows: TGTGCCAGCAGCTTACACAGGGACGGAAAGACCCAGTACTTC.

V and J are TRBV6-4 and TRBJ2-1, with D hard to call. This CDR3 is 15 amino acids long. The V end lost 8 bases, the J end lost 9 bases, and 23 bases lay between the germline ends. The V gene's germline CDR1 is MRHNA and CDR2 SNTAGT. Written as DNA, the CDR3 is TGTGCCAGCTCGCCCTATCCTCAAACGTCGGGTGAGCAGTTCTTC. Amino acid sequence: CASSPYPQTSGEQFF.

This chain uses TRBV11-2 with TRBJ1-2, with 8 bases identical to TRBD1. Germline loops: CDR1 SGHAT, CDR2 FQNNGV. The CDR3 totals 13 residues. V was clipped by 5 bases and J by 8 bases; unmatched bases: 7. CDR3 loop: CASSGRTGYGYTF. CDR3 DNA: TGTGCCAGCAGCGGAAGGACAGGGTACGGCTACACCTTC.

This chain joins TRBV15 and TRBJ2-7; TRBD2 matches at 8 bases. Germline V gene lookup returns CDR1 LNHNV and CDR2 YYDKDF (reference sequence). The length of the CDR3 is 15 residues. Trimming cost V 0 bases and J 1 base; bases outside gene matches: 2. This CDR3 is CATSRDPGGSYEQYF. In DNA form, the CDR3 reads TGTGCCACCAGCAGAGATCCGGGGGGGTCCTACGAGCAGTACTTC.

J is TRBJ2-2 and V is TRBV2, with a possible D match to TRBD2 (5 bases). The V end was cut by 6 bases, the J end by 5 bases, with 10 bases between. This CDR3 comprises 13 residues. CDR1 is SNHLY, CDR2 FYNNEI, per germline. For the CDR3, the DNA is TGTGCCAGCAGCCCTACGGGGACCGGGGAGCTGTTTTTT. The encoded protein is CASSPTGTGELFF.

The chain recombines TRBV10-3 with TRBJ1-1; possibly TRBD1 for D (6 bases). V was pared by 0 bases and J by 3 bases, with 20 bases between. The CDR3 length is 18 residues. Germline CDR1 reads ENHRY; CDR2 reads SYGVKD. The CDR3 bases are TGTGCCATCAGTGAGTCCGGGATCGGGGCAGGGGCCGACACTGAAGCTTTCTTT. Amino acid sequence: CAISESGIGAGADTEAFF.

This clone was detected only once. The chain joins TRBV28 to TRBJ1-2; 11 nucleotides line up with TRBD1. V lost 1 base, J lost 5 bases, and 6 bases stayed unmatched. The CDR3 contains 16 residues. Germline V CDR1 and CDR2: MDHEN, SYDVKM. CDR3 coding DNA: TGTGCCAGCAGTTTATACGGAGGACAGGGGGCGTATGGCTACACCTTC. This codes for CASSLYGGQGAYGYTF.

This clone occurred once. CDR3 nucleotides: TGTGCCAGCAGTCGAAGGACAGGGAAAGATACGCAGTATTTT. Its translation is CASSRRTGKDTQYF. The V call is TRBV28, the J call TRBJ2-3, with 8 bases identical to TRBD1. J lost 5 bases, V lost 5 bases, and 6 bases had no gene match. This CDR3 contains 14 residues. CDR1 and CDR2 (germline): MDHEN, SYDVKM.

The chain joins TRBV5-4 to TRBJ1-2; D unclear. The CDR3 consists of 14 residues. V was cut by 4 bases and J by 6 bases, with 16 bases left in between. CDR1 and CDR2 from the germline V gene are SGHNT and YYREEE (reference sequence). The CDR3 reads CASSAPAWRDGYTF. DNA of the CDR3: TGTGCCAGCAGCGCCCCGGCCTGGAGAGATGGCTACACCTTC.

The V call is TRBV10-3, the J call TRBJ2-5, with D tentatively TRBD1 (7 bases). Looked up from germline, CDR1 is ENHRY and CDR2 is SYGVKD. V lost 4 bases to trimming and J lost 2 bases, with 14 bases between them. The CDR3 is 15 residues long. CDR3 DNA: TGTGCCATCAGTGGACAGGGACGGGGGCAAGAGACCCAGTACTTC. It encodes CAISGQGRGQETQYF.

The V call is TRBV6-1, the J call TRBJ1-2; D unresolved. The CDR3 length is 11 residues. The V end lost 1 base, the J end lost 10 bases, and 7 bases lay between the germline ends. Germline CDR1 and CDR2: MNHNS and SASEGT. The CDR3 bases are TGTGCCAGCAGTGAAGGCACTTACTACACCTTC. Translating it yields CASSEGTYYTF.

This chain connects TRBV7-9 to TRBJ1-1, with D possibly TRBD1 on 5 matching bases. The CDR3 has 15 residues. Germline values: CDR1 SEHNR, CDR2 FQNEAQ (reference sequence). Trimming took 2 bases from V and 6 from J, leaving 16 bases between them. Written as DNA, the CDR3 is TGTGCCAGCAGCTTATCAATAGGGGTGGCCGCTGAAGCTTTCTTT. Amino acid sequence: CASSLSIGVAAEAFF. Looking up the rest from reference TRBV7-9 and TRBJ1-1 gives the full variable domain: DTGVSQNPRHKITKRGQNVTFRCDPISEHNRLYWYRQTLGQGPEFLTYFQNEAQLEKSRLLSDRFSAERPKGSFSTLEIQRTEQGDSAMYLCASSLSIGVAAEAFFGQGTRLTVV.

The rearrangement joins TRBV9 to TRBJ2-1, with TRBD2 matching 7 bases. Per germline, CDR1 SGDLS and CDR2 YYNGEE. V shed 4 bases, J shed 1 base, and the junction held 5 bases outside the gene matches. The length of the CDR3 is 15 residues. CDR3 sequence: CASSPRLASYNEQFF. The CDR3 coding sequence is TGTGCCAGCAGCCCACGACTAGCTTCCTACAATGAGCAGTTCTTC.